This T cell receptor beta chain was retrieved from a study of blood T cell repertoires in COVID-19. About the study: Acute and convalescent COVID-19 samples came from the United States, Italy and Spain.

Per the original data handling: Using reference gene primer amplification, nucleated cell counts were estimated. Repertoires were generated with immunoSEQ multiplex PCR, while TCRdb's copy carries only in-frame clones and drops some. The DNA was the basis for D and trimming; V, J and clone size are from that table. The profile shows around 100,000 clones, just over 90% of them singletons. The V and J ends lost 0 bases and 7 bases respectively, with 23 bases between them. The CDR3 extends over 18 amino acids. The germline gives CDR1 MNHEY, CDR2 SMNVEV (reference sequence). The specimen sequenced was peripheral blood. The V and J genes are TRBV27 and TRBJ2-3; D may be TRBD2 (6 bases). This clonotype was obtained from a man in his forties or fifties with acute or convalescent COVID-19. The CDR3 nucleotides read TGTGCCAGCAGTTTATCGCGCGGGGAGACCGTCACACGTAATACGCAGTATTTT. Its translation is CASSLSRGETVTRNTQYF.